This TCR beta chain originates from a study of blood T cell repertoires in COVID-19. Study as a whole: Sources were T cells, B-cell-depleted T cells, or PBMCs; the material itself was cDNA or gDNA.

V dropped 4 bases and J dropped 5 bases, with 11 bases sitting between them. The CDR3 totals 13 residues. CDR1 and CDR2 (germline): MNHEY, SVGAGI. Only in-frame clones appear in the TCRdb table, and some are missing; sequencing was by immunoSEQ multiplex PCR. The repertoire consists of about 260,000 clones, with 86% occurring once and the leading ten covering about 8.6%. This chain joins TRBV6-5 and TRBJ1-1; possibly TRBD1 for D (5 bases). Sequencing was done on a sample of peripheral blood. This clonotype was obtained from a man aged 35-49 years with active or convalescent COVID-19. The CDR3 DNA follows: TGTGCCAGCAGTTGGCAGGGTGGTACTGAAGCTTTCTTT. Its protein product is CASSWQGGTEAFF.